The rows below give T cell receptor beta chains drawn from one sample of a study of control samples from healthy donors and cancer patients. Produced via immunoSEQ multiplex PCR; TCRdb's table is partial and in-frame only. The table records tens of thousands of clones, roughly three quarters of them present only once. Material: formalin-fixed, paraffin-embedded tissue. All receptors derive from a male donor with melanoma. The CDR3 runs from the conserved cysteine through the conserved F or W. D genes are given only for firm matches. Clone size appears in some rows only: once, few, many, or a class for an expanded clone.

d_call	clone_size	v_call	j_call	cdr3_aa	cdr3_nt
NA	NA	TRBV2	TRBJ2-5	CASSEGETQYF	TGTGCCAGCAGTGAGGGGGAGACCCAGTACTTC
TRBD2	NA	TRBV9	TRBJ2-1	CASSALGGRNNEQFF	TGTGCCAGCAGCGCCCTGGGCGGGAGGAACAATGAGCAGTTCTTC
NA	NA	TRBV23-1	TRBJ2-2	CASSQRGPGQPNTGELFF	TGCGCCAGCAGTCAACGGGGGCCGGGACAGCCTAACACCGGGGAGCTGTTTTTT
TRBD1	once	TRBV5-1	TRBJ2-7	CASSSGTAPTGKYF	TGCGCCAGCAGCTCCGGGACAGCCCCTACGGGGAAGTACTTC
NA	few	TRBV10-3	TRBJ1-1	CAISESPQGPTEAFF	TGTGCCATCAGTGAGTCGCCTCAGGGCCCCACTGAAGCTTTCTTT
TRBD2	few	TRBV29-1	TRBJ2-1	CSVGGLARHSYNEQFF	TGCAGCGTTGGGGGACTAGCGAGACATTCCTACAATGAGCAGTTCTTC
NA	NA	TRBV5-1	TRBJ2-3	CASSSDLSDTQYF	TGCGCCAGCAGCAGTGACCTGAGTGATACGCAGTATTTT
NA	NA	TRBV24-1	TRBJ2-5	CATSDSPHSETQYF	TGTGCCACCAGTGATTCCCCCCACAGCGAGACCCAGTACTTC
NA	few	TRBV27	TRBJ2-7	CASSLTPGVSEQYF	TGTGCCAGCAGTTTGACCCCGGGAGTAAGCGAGCAGTACTTC
NA	NA	TRBV9	TRBJ1-2	CASSAQTGLVHGYTF	TGTGCCAGCAGCGCCCAGACCGGACTGGTCCATGGCTACACCTTC
TRBD1	NA	TRBV11-1	TRBJ1-4	CASSATGMGGEKLFF	TGTGCCAGCAGCGCGACAGGGATGGGAGGAGAAAAACTGTTTTTT
NA	NA	TRBV10-3	TRBJ2-3	CAITSGPSSTDTQYF	TGTGCCATCACCTCGGGTCCATCTAGCACAGATACGCAGTATTTT
NA	NA	TRBV19	TRBJ2-2	CASSIQGSSGELFF	TGTGCCAGTAGTATTCAGGGGAGTTCCGGGGAGCTGTTTTTT
TRBD1	few	TRBV6-5	TRBJ1-2	CASNGGQGGNYGYTF	TGTGCCAGCAATGGCGGACAGGGGGGTAACTATGGCTACACCTTC
NA	NA	TRBV27	TRBJ1-1	CASSLMGPSGAFF	TGTGCCAGCAGTCTAATGGGACCGTCAGGGGCTTTCTTT
NA	many	TRBV11-2	TRBJ1-5	CASSLGISQPQHF	TGTGCCAGCAGCTTAGGGATTTCACAGCCCCAGCATTTT
TRBD2	NA	TRBV5-1	TRBJ2-5	CASSFLAGEETQYF	TGCGCCAGCAGCTTCTTAGCGGGAGAAGAGACCCAGTACTTC
TRBD2	NA	TRBV28	TRBJ2-3	CASSPGLAGGSDTQYF	TGTGCCAGCAGTCCAGGACTAGCGGGAGGGTCCGATACGCAGTATTTT
NA	NA	TRBV2	TRBJ2-1	CASSGNAYNEQFF	TGTGCCAGCAGCGGGAACGCCTACAATGAGCAGTTCTTC
TRBD2	NA	TRBV11-2	TRBJ2-5	CASSLAFASGGQETQYF	TGTGCCAGCAGCTTAGCATTCGCTAGCGGGGGCCAAGAGACCCAGTACTTC
NA	NA	TRBV6-5	TRBJ1-1	CASTGSLGLSTEAFF	TGTGCCAGCACGGGTTCTTTGGGACTGAGCACTGAAGCTTTCTTT
TRBD2	NA	TRBV2	TRBJ2-7	CASSETTSGAYEQYF	TGTGCCAGCAGTGAAACGACTAGCGGGGCGTACGAGCAGTACTTC
TRBD1	NA	TRBV7-8	TRBJ2-7	CASSFNRGHYEQYF	TGTGCCAGCAGCTTCAACAGGGGGCATTACGAGCAGTACTTC
TRBD2	few	TRBV30	TRBJ2-2	CAWSVLSGNWAGELFF	TGTGCCTGGAGTGTACTCAGCGGGAACTGGGCCGGGGAGCTGTTTTTT
NA	NA	TRBV18	TRBJ1-1	CASSPRHAVNTEAFF	TGTGCCAGCTCACCAAGACATGCGGTGAACACTGAAGCTTTCTTT
TRBD1	NA	TRBV6-5	TRBJ2-7	CASSYWDSPYEQYF	TGTGCCAGCAGTTATTGGGACAGCCCCTACGAGCAGTACTTC
NA	NA	TRBV5-1	TRBJ2-7	CASSLGGDYEQYF	TGCGCCAGCAGCTTAGGAGGAGACTACGAGCAGTACTTC
NA	NA	TRBV28	TRBJ1-4	CASTGDNEKLFF	TGTGCCAGCACCGGGGACAATGAAAAACTGTTTTTT